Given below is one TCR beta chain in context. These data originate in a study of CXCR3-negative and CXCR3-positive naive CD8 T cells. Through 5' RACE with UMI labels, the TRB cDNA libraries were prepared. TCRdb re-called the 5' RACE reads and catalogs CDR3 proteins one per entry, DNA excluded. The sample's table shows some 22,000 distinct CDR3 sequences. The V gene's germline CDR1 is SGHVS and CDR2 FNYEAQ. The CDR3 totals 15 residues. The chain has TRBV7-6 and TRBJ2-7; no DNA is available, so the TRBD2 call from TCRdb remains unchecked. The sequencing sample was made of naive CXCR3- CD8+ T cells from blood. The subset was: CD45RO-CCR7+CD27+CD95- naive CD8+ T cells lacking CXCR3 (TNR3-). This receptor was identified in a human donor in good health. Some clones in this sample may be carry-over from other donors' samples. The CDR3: CASSSYAGPSYEQYF.